This T cell receptor (beta chain) is from a study of blood T cells in healthy people across ages. As for the study in general: Capture via template switching afforded approximately one barcoded beta molecule per two T cells. General observations from the study: More naive CD4+ cells and higher diversity were found in long-lived than in aged donors.

CDR1 and CDR2 (germline): MNHEY, SVGEGT. The CDR3 spans 13 residues. A second PCR of about 7 to 12 cycles used a sample-barcoded 5' primer and a J-beta primer mix. With 12 random nucleotides, a template-switch adaptor tagged each individual cDNA molecule. TCRdb analysed the 5' RACE reads with MiXCR anew, one entry per CDR3 protein. Of around 710,000 distinct CDR3 sequences in the sample, roughly two fifths were seen once. As concerns this clonotype: The antigen is unknown.

Sequenced: blood. The chain links TRBV6-2 or TRBV6-3 to TRBJ2-5, with TRBD2 matching over 14 bases. The origin of this receptor is a woman in her fifties or sixties in good health. The CDR3 loop reads CATGLAGVETQYF. The CDR3, as DNA: TGTGCTACGGGACTAGCGGGAGTTGAGACCCAGTACTTC.